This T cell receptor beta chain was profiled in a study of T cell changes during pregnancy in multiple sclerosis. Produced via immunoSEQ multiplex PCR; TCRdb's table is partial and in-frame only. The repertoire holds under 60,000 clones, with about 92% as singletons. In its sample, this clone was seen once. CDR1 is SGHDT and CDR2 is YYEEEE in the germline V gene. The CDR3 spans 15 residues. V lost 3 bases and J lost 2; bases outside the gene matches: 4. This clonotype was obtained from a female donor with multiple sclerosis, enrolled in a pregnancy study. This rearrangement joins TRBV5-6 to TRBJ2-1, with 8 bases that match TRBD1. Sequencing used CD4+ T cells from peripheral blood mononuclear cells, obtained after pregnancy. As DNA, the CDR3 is TGTGCCAGCAGCTCGGGACAGGTTACCTACAATGAGCAGTTCTTC. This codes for CASSSGQVTYNEQFF.